In this sample, the clone carrying this TCR beta chain turned up a few times. Antigen: not known. The data were taken from a study of identical twins. Study conclusions and caveats: Invariant T cells like MAIT and iNKT could partly confound the zero-insertion analyses.

TCRdb used MiXCR to reprocess the 5' RACE reads, holding one entry per CDR3 protein. The repertoire includes hundreds of thousands of distinct CDR3 sequences, 15% to 20% of them detected once, and around 14% sits in the top ten. The data also belong to a second study, concerning T cells expressing NK-cell markers.

This TCR was recovered from a woman aged 18-29 years in good health. The source material was PBMCs.

The CDR3, as DNA: TGTGCCAGCAGTTTTTTACCGACAGGCCAAGGCTACACCTTC. This encodes CASSFLPTGQGYTF. The chain links TRBV12-3 or TRBV12-4 to TRBJ1-2, with D maybe TRBD1 (6 bases). CDR3 size: 14 residues. Trimming cost V 3 bases and J 8 bases, with 16 bases left between them.